This T cell receptor (beta chain) was captured in a study of blood T cells in healthy people across ages. Findings and limits, study-wide: Higher diversity and more naive CD4+ cells were features of long-lived donors, compared to aged donors.

Per the germline V gene, CDR1 is MDHEN and CDR2 is SYDVKM. The CDR3 totals 14 residues. The V and J ends lost 8 bases and 4 bases, in that order; junction bases with no gene match: 5. It was with a sample-barcoded 5' primer and a J-beta primer mix that a second PCR of about 6 to 12 cycles was run. TCRdb processed the 5' RACE reads anew with MiXCR; each CDR3 protein has one entry. The sample has about 780,000 distinct CDR3 sequences, about 42% seen once. RNA extraction gave at least 5 micrograms of total RNA per sample. A word on this clonotype: What it recognizes is unknown.

This sequence joins TRBV28 and TRBJ2-3; 11 bases align to TRBD2. Sequencing was carried out using blood. The TCR was taken from a man older than 75 in good health. The CDR3 bases are TGTGCCAGCGGAACTAGCGGGAGACCAGATACGCAGTATTTT. Protein sequence: CASGTSGRPDTQYF.